These T cell receptor beta chains were read from a single sample in a study of blood T cell repertoires in COVID-19. Only in-frame clones appear in the TCRdb table, and some are missing; sequencing was by immunoSEQ multiplex PCR. This table has approximately 300,000 clones, roughly 89% appearing once. The source material was peripheral blood. Receptors were obtained from a young man with acute or convalescent COVID-19. Both conserved end residues are part of each CDR3. The D gene is left open where the match is weak. Clone size, where shown, is once, few, many, or a class for clones that have expanded.

cdr3_length,clone_size,v_call,j_call,d_call,cdr3_aa,cdr3_nt
14,once,TRBV6-5,TRBJ2-2,TRBD2,CASSSGRRTGELFF,TGTGCCAGCAGTAGCGGGAGGAGAACCGGGGAGCTGTTTTTT
14,.,TRBV19,TRBJ2-7,TRBD2,CASRLTSGSYEQYF,TGTGCCAGTAGATTGACTAGCGGGTCCTACGAGCAGTACTTC
13,.,TRBV28,TRBJ2-7,.,CASSSTRTHEQYF,TGTGCCAGCAGTTCTACTAGAACCCACGAGCAGTACTTC
13,.,TRBV3-1/TRBV3-2,TRBJ1-5,.,CASSQNRNQPQHF,TGTGCCAGCAGCCAAAACAGGAATCAGCCCCAGCATTTT
18,.,TRBV19,TRBJ2-3,TRBD2,CASSIDLLAGGRADTQYF,TGTGCCAGTAGTATAGATCTCCTGGCGGGGGGGCGTGCAGATACGCAGTATTTT
14,.,TRBV6-5,TRBJ1-2,.,CASSYSGTVYGYTF,TGTGCCAGCAGTTACTCCGGGACTGTGTATGGCTACACCTTC
14,.,TRBV5-4,TRBJ2-1,TRBD1,CASSFAGGYNEQFF,TGTGCCAGCAGCTTTGCAGGGGGTTACAATGAGCAGTTCTTC
14,.,TRBV7-9,TRBJ1-5,TRBD1,CASSLGGGRQPQHF,TGTGCCAGCAGCTTAGGAGGGGGCAGACAGCCCCAGCATTTT
15,.,TRBV6-6,TRBJ1-5,TRBD1,CASSFGTGGGQPQHF,TGTGCCAGCAGTTTCGGGACAGGGGGCGGTCAGCCCCAGCATTTT
17,.,TRBV5-4,TRBJ2-5,TRBD2,CASSLTGIAGPGETQYF,TGTGCCAGCAGCTTGACTGGGATAGCGGGGCCCGGGGAGACCCAGTACTTC
12,.,TRBV5-1,TRBJ2-4,.,CATPIAKNIQYF,TGCGCCACCCCTATAGCCAAAAACATTCAGTACTTC
17,.,TRBV28,TRBJ1-5,.,CASTTNEAILTDQPQHF,TGTGCCAGCACCACTAATGAGGCTATACTGACGGATCAGCCCCAGCATTTT
15,once,TRBV2,TRBJ2-3,.,CASSEASRGGLTQYF,TGTGCCAGCAGTGAAGCGAGCCGCGGTGGCCTGACGCAGTATTTT
19,.,TRBV19,TRBJ1-5,TRBD1,CASSIGQGARGASNQPQHF,TGTGCCAGTAGTATAGGACAGGGGGCCCGAGGGGCTAGCAATCAGCCCCAGCATTTT
17,.,TRBV3-1/TRBV3-2,TRBJ1-5,.,CASSQSPTVFENQPQHF,TGTGCCAGCAGCCAAAGCCCGACAGTGTTCGAGAATCAGCCCCAGCATTTT
15,.,TRBV6-5,TRBJ1-4,TRBD1,CASSPQGTRGEKLFF,TGTGCCAGCAGCCCACAGGGGACCCGCGGGGAAAAACTGTTTTTT
12,.,TRBV5-1,TRBJ1-2,.,CASSGQIYGYTF,TGCGCCAGCAGCGGACAGATCTATGGCTACACCTTC
12,.,TRBV18,TRBJ2-4,.,CASSPQGNIQYF,TGTGCCAGCTCACCACAGGGGAACATTCAGTACTTC
15,.,TRBV6-1,TRBJ1-2,TRBD1,CASSDRTGGNYGYTF,TGTGCCAGCAGTGATCGGACAGGGGGCAACTATGGCTACACCTTC
14,.,TRBV24-1,TRBJ1-1,.,CATRPGGMNTEAFF,TGTGCCACCAGGCCGGGGGGAATGAACACTGAAGCTTTCTTT
16,.,TRBV2,TRBJ2-3,TRBD2,CASRKNSGGNTDTQYF,TGTGCCAGCAGAAAGAATAGCGGGGGGAACACAGATACGCAGTATTTT
15,.,TRBV5-1,TRBJ1-6,TRBD1,CASSLGGHANSPLHF,TGCGCCAGCAGCCTAGGGGGCCATGCGAATTCACCCCTCCACTTT
12,.,TRBV3-1/TRBV3-2,TRBJ1-5,.,CASSQEGQPQHF,TGTGCCAGCAGCCAAGAGGGCCAGCCCCAGCATTTT
14,.,TRBV18,TRBJ2-1,TRBD1,CASSRGQGSYEQFF,TGTGCCAGCTCACGGGGACAGGGCTCCTATGAGCAGTTCTTC
17,.,TRBV11-2,TRBJ2-1,TRBD1,CASSPGQGPVPWYEQFF,TGTGCCAGCAGCCCCGGACAGGGGCCAGTACCTTGGTATGAGCAGTTCTTC
15,.,TRBV7-2,TRBJ2-3,TRBD2,CANSRDYSSTDTQYF,TGTGCCAACTCACGGGACTACTCTAGCACAGATACGCAGTATTTT
16,.,TRBV5-1,TRBJ1-2,TRBD1,CASARTGGASDYGYTF,TGCGCCAGCGCGAGGACAGGGGGCGCCTCGGACTATGGCTACACCTTC
16,.,TRBV9,TRBJ2-3,TRBD2,CASSVGASGVMDTQYF,TGTGCCAGCAGCGTAGGGGCTAGCGGGGTGATGGATACGCAGTATTTT
13,.,TRBV27,TRBJ1-5,.,CASSSYSNQPQHF,TGTGCCAGCAGTTCCTATAGCAATCAGCCCCAGCATTTT
15,.,TRBV7-2,TRBJ2-7,.,CASSPEGSWAYEQYF,TGTGCCAGCAGCCCCGAGGGAAGTTGGGCCTACGAGCAGTACTTC
16,.,TRBV18,TRBJ1-1,.,CASSTNGQNMNTEAFF,TGTGCCAGCTCAACGAACGGACAGAATATGAACACTGAAGCTTTCTTT
16,.,TRBV5-4,TRBJ1-3,.,CASSSLTTGPGNTIYF,TGTGCCAGCAGCTCCCTGACGACAGGCCCTGGAAACACCATATATTTT
12,.,TRBV2,TRBJ1-2,.,CASRTRTEGYTF,TGTGCCAGCAGGACGAGGACAGAGGGCTACACCTTC
17,.,TRBV18,TRBJ2-7,TRBD2,CASSSDNPGLASYEQYF,TGTGCCAGCTCGTCCGACAACCCGGGACTAGCCTCCTACGAGCAGTACTTC
14,once,TRBV13,TRBJ1-4,TRBD1,CASSPDRGNEKLFF,TGTGCCAGCAGCCCTGACAGGGGAAATGAAAAACTGTTTTTT
12,.,TRBV30,TRBJ1-2,TRBD1,CAWSRQGYGYTF,TGTGCCTGGAGTAGACAGGGGTATGGCTACACCTTC
14,.,TRBV10-3,TRBJ1-1,.,CAISWKGGETEAFF,TGTGCCATCAGTTGGAAAGGGGGAGAGACTGAAGCTTTCTTT
15,.,TRBV6-2/TRBV6-3,TRBJ1-5,.,CASSPSGQSNQPQHF,TGTGCCAGCAGCCCTTCTGGGCAGAGCAATCAGCCCCAGCATTTT
15,.,TRBV27,TRBJ2-7,TRBD2,CASSKLAGGLYEQYF,TGTGCCAGCAGCAAACTAGCGGGGGGGCTCTACGAGCAGTACTTC
14,.,TRBV19,TRBJ1-1,.,CASSVGLRNTEAFF,TGTGCCAGTAGCGTGGGACTGAGGAACACTGAAGCTTTCTTT
16,once,TRBV5-1,TRBJ2-7,.,CASSPLIGGASYEQYF,TGCGCCAGCAGCCCACTTATTGGGGGCGCGTCCTACGAGCAGTACTTC
11,.,TRBV20-1,TRBJ1-1,.,CSAPTHTEAFF,TGCAGTGCTCCGACACACACTGAAGCTTTCTTT
14,once,TRBV27,TRBJ1-1,.,CASSFGGAGLEAFF,TGTGCCAGCAGTTTTGGGGGGGCGGGTCTAGAAGCTTTCTTT
15,.,TRBV28,TRBJ1-4,.,CASNLAGAANEKLFF,TGTGCCAGCAACCTAGCGGGGGCGGCTAATGAAAAACTGTTTTTT
14,once,TRBV3-1/TRBV3-2,TRBJ1-4,.,CASSRQTTNEKLFF,TGTGCCAGCAGCCGACAGACAACTAATGAAAAACTGTTTTTT
15,.,TRBV20-1,TRBJ2-5,.,CSASSGALRRETQYF,TGCAGTGCTAGTTCAGGGGCCCTCCGGCGGGAGACCCAGTACTTC
14,.,TRBV4-1,TRBJ1-1,.,CASSARRGQTEAFF,TGCGCCAGCAGCGCAAGACGGGGACAAACCGAAGCTTTCTTT
13,.,TRBV28,TRBJ1-1,TRBD1,CASRITGDTEAFF,TGTGCCAGCAGGATAACAGGGGACACTGAAGCTTTCTTT